The T cell receptor (beta chain) described here comes from a study of cytomegalovirus exposure and HLA in healthy donors. The PCR used 60 Vbeta and 13 Jbeta primers. The repertoire was sequenced with immunoSEQ multiplex PCR; TCRdb's copy has only in-frame clones and lacks some. This table has 100,000 or so clones, approximately 80% appearing once. Germline lookup yields CDR1 MNHEY and CDR2 SMNVEV (reference sequence). The CDR3 totals 15 residues. After removal of 2 bases from V and 1 base from J, the junction contained 1 base not matched to a gene. The chain combines TRBV27 with TRBJ2-5, with 10 bases fitting TRBD2. Sequenced sample: PBMCs. This TCR was recovered from a man in his thirties or forties in good health and CMV-seronegative. CDR3: CASSLGLAVQETQYF. The CDR3 DNA reads TGTGCCAGCAGTTTAGGACTAGCGGTCCAAGAGACCCAGTACTTC.